Listed here are 11 T cell receptor beta chains from one sample, sequenced in a study of cytomegalovirus exposure and HLA in healthy donors. Primers: 60 Vbeta forward and 13 Jbeta reverse. Using immunoSEQ multiplex PCR, the repertoire was profiled, and TCRdb retains in-frame clones only, with some absent. This sample yields about 140,000 clones, of which 76% are seen a single time; 1.5% to 2% belongs to the top ten. Sequencing used PBMCs. The source of these receptors is a man aged 40-55 years in good health and CMV-seronegative.

This clone has just one count. This chain connects TRBV5-1 to TRBJ2-7, with 10 bases matching TRBD2. Looked up from germline, CDR1 is SGHRS and CDR2 is YFSETQ. The CDR3 spans 20 residues. J was trimmed by 5 bases and V by 4 bases; bases with no gene match: 24. The chain's CDR3 is CASSPYTSGGEKERLHEQYF. In DNA, the CDR3 is TGCGCCAGCAGCCCGTACACCAGCGGGGGGGAAAAGGAACGACTCCACGAGCAGTACTTC.

The V call is TRBV2, the J call TRBJ2-7; maybe TRBD2 (6 bases). CDR1 SNHLY and CDR2 FYNNEI come from the germline V gene. This CDR3 is 15 amino acids long. With 7 bases removed from V and 7 bases from J, the gap between germline ends came to 23 bases. The CDR3 sequence: CASIPRDSASGEQYF. The CDR3 DNA reads TGTGCCAGCATACCGCGGGACTCCGCCTCCGGGGAGCAGTACTTC.

This clone turned up a few times. The V gene is TRBV6-4, the J gene TRBJ2-3, with 7 bases identical to TRBD2. The CDR3 runs to 16 residues. The V segment lost 0 bases and the J segment 0 bases; nucleotides outside the gene matches: 3. The germline gives CDR1 MRHNA, CDR2 SNTAGT. The CDR3 here is CASSDSAGSSTDTQYF. CDR3 bases: TGTGCCAGCAGTGACTCAGCGGGATCTAGCACAGATACGCAGTATTTT.

V and J are TRBV19 and TRBJ2-7; 9 nucleotides match TRBD1. CDR3 length: 12 amino acids. CDR1 LNHDA and CDR2 SQIVND come from the germline V gene (reference sequence). J was trimmed by 6 bases and V by 5 bases; bases with no gene match: 2. The CDR3 region is CASSETGGEQYF. As DNA, the CDR3 is TGTGCCAGTAGTGAGACAGGGGGCGAGCAGTACTTC.

The rearrangement joins TRBV19 to TRBJ2-7; unclear D gene. Germline V CDR1 and CDR2: LNHDA, SQIVND (reference sequence). V was trimmed by 3 bases and J by 0 bases, leaving 9 bases between them. The CDR3 has 14 amino acids. CDR3 sequence (DNA): TGTGCCAGTAGTATCCGCATGAGCTCCTACGAGCAGTACTTC. Its translation: CASSIRMSSYEQYF.

In nucleotides, the CDR3 is TGTGCCAGTAGTGGCCGGGACAGAGATTCAACTAATGAAAAACTGTTTTTT. The encoded protein is CASSGRDRDSTNEKLFF. The gene calls are TRBV19 and TRBJ1-4, with TRBD1 identical over 7 bases. From germline, CDR1 is LNHDA and CDR2 SQIVND (reference sequence). V was clipped by 5 bases and J by 0 bases; unmatched bases: 9. The CDR3 is 17 amino acids.

This chain uses TRBV4-2 with TRBJ2-6; no clear D. V gave up 0 bases and J gave up 0 bases, with 6 bases separating them. Germline CDR1 and CDR2: LGHNA and YNFKEQ. This CDR3 contains 16 residues. CDR3 DNA sequence: TGTGCCAGCAGCCAAGATACATTCTCTGGGGCCAACGTCCTGACTTTC. Encoded protein: CASSQDTFSGANVLTF.

The chain joins TRBV28 to TRBJ2-7; 9 bases map to TRBD1. The CDR3 contains 15 residues. Germline assignment: CDR1 MDHEN and CDR2 SYDVKM. Trimming cost V 6 bases and J 0 bases; bases outside gene matches: 6. The DNA of the CDR3 is TGTGCCAGCAGCCCGACAGGGGGGAGCTCCTACGAGCAGTACTTC. Its translation is CASSPTGGSSYEQYF.

The V call is TRBV7-2, the J call TRBJ2-7; D not resolved. The germline V gene encodes CDR1 SGHTA and CDR2 FQGNSA. This CDR3 has 13 residues. Deletions cut 6 bases from V and 0 bases from J, with 9 bases between. CDR3 residues: CASRTPSSYEQYF. The CDR3 DNA reads as TGTGCCAGCAGGACACCCAGCTCCTACGAGCAGTACTTC.

V is TRBV30 and J is TRBJ2-5, with 9 positions matching TRBD2. After removal of 8 bases from V and 2 bases from J, the junction contained 9 bases not matched to a gene. CDR1 and CDR2 from the germline V gene are GTSNPN and SVGIG (reference sequence). The CDR3 is 14 residues long. CDR3 sequence reads: CARGRGVGQETQYF. The CDR3, as DNA: TGTGCCCGCGGGAGGGGGGTGGGTCAAGAGACCCAGTACTTC.

This clone has a handful of counts. This chain joins TRBV7-8 and TRBJ2-5; D is uncertain. The J call may not be correct, given that the DNA end is closer to TRBJ2-7. CDR1 and CDR2 (germline): SGHVS, FQNEAQ. There are 14 residues in the CDR3. CDR3 sequence: CASSLGGRTYEQYF. CDR3 bases: TGTGCCAGCAGCTTAGGAGGTCGAACCTACGAGCAGTACTTC.